One T cell receptor (beta chain) is described in this entry. Only a few counts were recorded for this clone. This clone's antigen is unknown. No much larger clone exists at a distance of one base, and base qualities are not known. The data are from a study of shared clonotypes between healthy human individuals (dated by TCRdb to 2020 to 2022). Background on the whole study: Three men and two women, aged 18 to 49 years, made up the cohort. For each donor, CD4 naive and CD4 memory were each run on three plates, CD8 naive on two plates, and CD8 memory on one plate. Blood TCR repertoires of a handful of healthy adults were deeply sequenced to estimate repertoire size and the extent of clonotype sharing between individuals. Libraries were prepared and TCR repertoires were sequenced by different laboratories using diverse techniques, in order to increase sequencing depth and limit assay-specific biases. Leukapheresis yielded between about 0.9 and 9 billion PBMCs per donor.

Using the deep immunoSEQ assay, TCR CDR3 regions were amplified from genomic DNA by multiplex PCR. Genomic DNA extracted from each cell subset was distributed evenly over all wells of several immunoSEQ 96-well plates, and each plate served as one replicate. For sorted subsets, each replicate PCR was loaded with about 0.2 ug genomic DNA, equivalent to 30,000 to 35,000 T cell genomes. Purified libraries were quantified with a Qubit 3.0 fluorometer, sized on a Bioanalyzer 2100, and re-quantified with the KAPA Library Quantification kit. Every immunoSEQ 96-well plate was sequenced on a dedicated single-read 150-cycle Illumina NextSeq 550 flow cell. From the authors' description of their analysis: The immunoSEQ output contained only junctional sequences without quality scores, so filtering could not match that applied to full-length reads. Sequences were annotated with PyIR, a Python wrapper for IgBLAST v1.9, using IMGT germline references to assign V/J genes and CDR3. Reads were removed for weak V/J assignments (E-value above 1e-6), missing CDR3, stop codons, out-of-frame junctions, or ambiguous translated residues. V3J clonotypes were defined by identical inferred V gene, J gene, and CDR3 amino acid sequence. Percentage overlap between repertoires was calculated by dividing the number of shared unique clonotypes by the size of the smaller repertoire. Three approaches were used to assess repertoire richness: RTK rarefaction, the Chao1 estimator, and Recon v2.1 estimates of unobserved clonotypes. Generation probabilities for all TCRbeta clonotypes obtained by the gDNA method from a few donors were computed using OLGA. TCRdb carries this immuneACCESS record with in-frame sequences only. Its versions omit some clonotypes, under half of them owing to an unresolved V gene in the studies checked, with the rest unexplained. The V and J calls and clone size were taken over from that table, and D and trimming were inferred from the DNA. A total of around 1.1 million clones appear in this sample, about four fifths of them only once. In total, the top ten clones hold 0.6% to 0.75% of the sample.

The donors were healthy, HIV-negative adults who had no recently reported acute infections or vaccinations. Every donor was a Caucasian adult living in Nashville, Tennessee, USA. CD4+ T cells were enriched by magnetic negative selection, after which naive cells were positively selected on CD45RA and the negative fraction was taken as the memory subset. Blood was obtained by leukapheresis, after which PBMCs were separated by Ficoll-Histopaque density gradient centrifugation and cryopreserved in liquid nitrogen vapor phase. Purity and quantity of every magnetically sorted T cell population were checked by analytical flow cytometry. Genomic DNA was isolated from each sorted fraction and quantified by UV absorbance on a Nanodrop 2000c. CDR1 and CDR2 are read off the germline V gene (reference sequence) as LNHDA and SQIVND. From the cysteine through the phenylalanine, the CDR3 covers 14 amino acids. CDR3 DNA only is kept here, 42 bases in frame from base 1. V has 4 bases trimmed and J has 3 bases trimmed; junction bases matching no gene number 4.

The paper as a whole reports these results and caveats: Pairwise subsampling indicated that sequencing depth was expected to affect the degree of clonotype sharing among donors. Sampling was restricted to blood, and TCR repertoires in tissue are likely to differ from TCR repertoires in blood. Around 5.4% of naive CD4, around 4% of naive CD8, approximately 2.2% of memory CD4, and more than 0.35% of memory CD8 clonotypes were shared across several donors. Clonotypes shared by all four sorted-subset donors showed higher generation probabilities than non-shared clonotypes. The genetic and exposure-history diversity represented was limited by the small number of donors. Naive subsets generally had larger estimated clonotype richness than memory subsets did. Incomplete sequencing was indicated by rarefaction of sorted-subset datasets, despite the large sequencing depth.

The TCR sequence derives from a man between 18 and 35 years old in good health. Some clones in this sample may be carry-over from other donors' samples. The sequencing input was memory CD4+ T cells from PBMCs. In light of the paper, this sample's cell subset or site label describes: CD45RA-negative fraction. The V and J genes are TRBV19 and TRBJ1-1; TRBD1 agrees with 8 junctional bases. Read as DNA, the sequence is TGTGCCAGTAGTACGACAGGGGAGGACACTGAAGCTTTCTTT. This translates into CASSTTGEDTEAFF. With the rest looked up from the reference TRBV19 and TRBJ1-1 genes rather than sequenced, the full variable domain is DGGITQSPKYLFRKEGQNVTLSCEQNLNHDAMYWYRQDPGQGLRLIYYSQIVNDFQKGDIAEGYSVSREKKESFPLTVTSAQKNPTAFYLCASSTTGEDTEAFFGQGTRLTVV.